This entry features one T cell receptor beta chain sequence. The data were taken from a study of control samples from healthy donors and cancer patients. The method was immunoSEQ multiplex PCR; TCRdb's version includes in-frame clones alone and lacks a portion of them. The table lists 120,000 or so clones, around 87% of them singletons. The sequenced sample was blood. The TCR was taken from a man between 60 and 75 years old in good health.

The CDR3 bases are TGTGCCAGCGAGGGTTTCGAGCAGTACTTC. This gives the protein CASEGFEQYF. The chain joins TRBV6-5 to TRBJ2-7, with D perhaps matching TRBD2 (5 bases). CDR3 size: 10 residues. Germline V gene data show CDR1 as MNHEY and CDR2 as SVGAGI. V lost 8 bases and J lost 6, with 8 bases in between.